This is a list of T cell receptor beta chains from one sample in a study of T cell changes during pregnancy in multiple sclerosis. The data were produced by immunoSEQ multiplex PCR, yet TCRdb's version contains in-frame clones alone and is incomplete. The sample shows about 36,000 clones, around 93% of them seen only once. Here the sequenced sample was CD4+ T cells from peripheral blood mononuclear cells, taken in the third trimester of pregnancy. Receptor source: a female donor in good health, enrolled as a control in a pregnancy study. Each CDR3 is given with its conserved first and last residue. The order of the fields is V gene, J gene, D gene, clone size, CDR3 protein, CDR3 DNA. The D gene is left open where the match is weak. Size values are once, few and many counts, or a class for expanded clones, and some rows have none.

v_gene: TRBV5-1
j_gene: TRBJ2-1
d_gene: TRBD2
abundance: .
CDR3aa: CASSLVASGYNEQFF
CDR3nt: TGCGCCAGCAGCTTGGTGGCTAGCGGATACAATGAGCAGTTCTTC

v_gene: TRBV4-3
j_gene: TRBJ1-3
d_gene: .
abundance: few
CDR3aa: CASSQGLGGAGGNTIYF
CDR3nt: TGCGCCAGCAGCCAAGGCCTAGGGGGAGCTGGTGGAAACACCATATATTTT

v_gene: TRBV7-6
j_gene: TRBJ1-4
d_gene: .
abundance: .
CDR3aa: CASSPIGGAAPRSDEKLFF
CDR3nt: TGTGCCAGCAGCCCCATCGGGGGGGCAGCTCCGCGATCGGATGAAAAACTGTTTTTT

v_gene: TRBV7-3
j_gene: TRBJ2-7
d_gene: .
abundance: .
CDR3aa: CASSLQGAPAYEQYF
CDR3nt: TGTGCCAGCAGCTTACAAGGGGCACCCGCCTACGAGCAGTACTTC

v_gene: TRBV29-1
j_gene: TRBJ1-1
d_gene: TRBD1
abundance: .
CDR3aa: CSGRQGETEAFF
CDR3nt: TGCAGCGGTCGACAGGGGGAAACTGAAGCTTTCTTT

v_gene: TRBV6-1
j_gene: TRBJ1-2
d_gene: TRBD1
abundance: once
CDR3aa: CATGQGARGYTF
CDR3nt: TGTGCCACGGGACAGGGGGCGCGTGGCTACACCTTC

v_gene: TRBV7-2
j_gene: TRBJ1-6
d_gene: TRBD1
abundance: .
CDR3aa: CASSSRPPGQGTPLHF
CDR3nt: TGTGCCAGCAGCTCGAGACCGCCGGGACAGGGAACACCCCTCCACTTT

v_gene: TRBV5-8
j_gene: TRBJ2-1
d_gene: TRBD2
abundance: .
CDR3aa: CASSLLAGGKRNEQFF
CDR3nt: TGTGCCAGCAGTCTCTTAGCGGGGGGGAAGAGGAATGAGCAGTTCTTC

v_gene: TRBV4-1
j_gene: TRBJ2-3
d_gene: .
abundance: .
CDR3aa: CASSQAAGQDYTQYF
CDR3nt: TGCGCCAGCAGCCAAGCGGCCGGCCAAGACTATACGCAGTATTTT

v_gene: TRBV5-1
j_gene: TRBJ1-2
d_gene: .
abundance: .
CDR3aa: CASSETGRKTNYGYTF
CDR3nt: TGCGCCAGCAGCGAAACAGGGCGTAAGACTAACTATGGCTACACCTTC

v_gene: TRBV7-2
j_gene: TRBJ2-3
d_gene: TRBD2
abundance: .
CDR3aa: CASSRRVAGGQDTQYF
CDR3nt: TGTGCCAGCAGCCGTCGGGTAGCGGGGGGGCAAGATACGCAGTATTTT

v_gene: TRBV5-4
j_gene: TRBJ2-5
d_gene: TRBD2
abundance: .
CDR3aa: CASRPRGGAQETQYF
CDR3nt: TGTGCCAGCAGGCCGCGGGGGGGGGCACAAGAGACCCAGTACTTC

v_gene: TRBV7-9
j_gene: TRBJ1-4
d_gene: .
abundance: .
CDR3aa: CASSQGRGTEKLFF
CDR3nt: TGTGCCAGCAGCCAGGGTCGGGGGACTGAAAAACTGTTTTTT

v_gene: TRBV18
j_gene: TRBJ2-5
d_gene: .
abundance: .
CDR3aa: CASSLGQGQETQYF
CDR3nt: TGTGCCAGCTCACTCGGCCAGGGACAAGAGACCCAGTACTTC

v_gene: TRBV9
j_gene: TRBJ2-2
d_gene: .
abundance: .
CDR3aa: CASSVMEVGELFF
CDR3nt: TGTGCCAGCAGCGTGATGGAGGTCGGGGAGCTGTTTTTT

v_gene: TRBV10-3
j_gene: TRBJ1-1
d_gene: .
abundance: .
CDR3aa: CAISDQGRANTEAFF
CDR3nt: TGTGCCATCAGTGACCAGGGAAGGGCGAACACTGAAGCTTTCTTT

v_gene: TRBV4-2
j_gene: TRBJ1-2
d_gene: .
abundance: .
CDR3aa: CASSQAEGVGYGYTF
CDR3nt: TGTGCCAGCAGCCAAGCTGAGGGAGTAGGATATGGCTACACCTTC

v_gene: TRBV5-4
j_gene: TRBJ1-6
d_gene: .
abundance: .
CDR3aa: CASSLLVPNSPLHF
CDR3nt: TGTGCCAGCAGCCTACTAGTCCCAAATTCACCCCTCCACTTT

v_gene: TRBV2
j_gene: TRBJ2-7
d_gene: TRBD1
abundance: .
CDR3aa: CASSQDRVNEQYF
CDR3nt: TGTGCCAGCAGTCAGGACAGGGTAAACGAGCAGTACTTC

v_gene: TRBV10-3
j_gene: TRBJ2-3
d_gene: .
abundance: few
CDR3aa: CAIRPAGADTQYF
CDR3nt: TGTGCCATCAGGCCGGCAGGCGCAGATACGCAGTATTTT

v_gene: TRBV9
j_gene: TRBJ1-1
d_gene: .
abundance: .
CDR3aa: CASSARTEVWGSAFF
CDR3nt: TGTGCCAGCAGCGCCAGGACAGAAGTTTGGGGATCGGCTTTCTTT

v_gene: TRBV19
j_gene: TRBJ2-7
d_gene: .
abundance: .
CDR3aa: CASSIGLAYEQYF
CDR3nt: TGTGCCAGTAGTATCGGACTGGCCTACGAGCAGTACTTC

v_gene: TRBV4-3
j_gene: TRBJ1-2
d_gene: .
abundance: .
CDR3aa: CASSQVRDNYGYTF
CDR3nt: TGCGCCAGCAGCCAAGTTCGGGATAACTATGGCTACACCTTC

v_gene: TRBV11-2
j_gene: TRBJ1-2
d_gene: .
abundance: .
CDR3aa: CASSSPWSRGNYGYTF
CDR3nt: TGTGCCAGCAGCTCTCCGTGGAGTCGGGGAAACTATGGCTACACCTTC

v_gene: TRBV28
j_gene: TRBJ1-1
d_gene: .
abundance: .
CDR3aa: CASSQNKNTEAFF
CDR3nt: TGTGCCAGCAGCCAGAACAAGAACACTGAAGCTTTCTTT

v_gene: TRBV7-2
j_gene: TRBJ2-7
d_gene: .
abundance: .
CDR3aa: CASSPSYEQYF
CDR3nt: TGTGCCAGCAGCCCGTCTTACGAGCAGTACTTC